This TCR beta chain was captured in a study of blood T cell repertoires in COVID-19 (dated by TCRdb to 2018 to 2021). Some background on the complete study: Samples from collaborators originated in the United States, Italy and Spain and spanned both the acute and convalescent phases of COVID-19. Nearly every sample came with metadata listing a de-identified subject ID, COVID-19 status, age in years and sex. The samples were drawn from the first 160 participants of the ongoing ImmuneRACE study and from about 1,200 subjects provided by 6 global collaborators. Where HLA class I and class II types were available, the types were taken from metadata supplied by the sample provider, not from assay-based typing. A freely available public database, intended as a resource for researchers studying the immune response to SARS-CoV-2, is where the repertoires were released. The material from the prospective study consisted of cDNA or gDNA derived from T cells, B-cell-depleted T cells, or PBMCs. Subjects who had been exposed to COVID-19, were actively infected with it, or had recovered from it provided the deeply sampled blood TCRbeta repertoires that made up the dataset. Points the paper makes about the study in general: The quantity of clinical and demographic metadata differed by source and by participant and was supplied without curation.

V sheds 5 bases and J sheds 0 bases, leaving 19 bases between their ends. The CDR3 covers 17 residues, taking in both the cysteine and the phenylalanine. The kept DNA is CDR3 alone, 51 bases in frame from the first base. CDR1 is given as MDHEN and CDR2 as SYDVKM, both from the germline V gene. A word on this clone: It has no known antigen specificity. No much larger clone is present one base from it, and per-base qualities are unavailable.

Collaborating institutions collected whole blood in K2EDTA tubes following their own protocols. Collaborator samples were shipped for TCRbeta analysis as frozen whole blood, isolated PBMCs, or DNA extracted from either sample type. TCRbeta CDR3 regions were amplified from genomic DNA by means of the immunoSEQ Assay, a bias-controlled multiplex PCR. Under the source paper's analysis protocol: The number of nucleated cells in each sample was estimated from the amplification of reference gene primers within the assay. To quantify the absolute abundance of each unique TCRbeta CDR3 rearrangement, sequence reads were collapsed and filtered. For each sample, productive Simpson clonality was calculated by taking the square root of Simpson's diversity index across productive rearrangements. Drawn from immuneACCESS, this table holds only the in-frame rearrangements with V and J called that TCRdb kept. Clones are partly lost; checked studies trace under half to an unresolved V gene and leave the rest unexplained. That table furnishes V, J and clone size, whereas the DNA furnished D and trimming. For this sample the table gives just under 40,000 clones, of which around 86% were detected only once. The ten largest account for less than 25% of the sample.

The chain was built from TRBV28 and TRBJ2-5, with TRBD1 perhaps the D gene, on 6 matching bases. The specimen was peripheral blood. The sequence was obtained from a man aged 50-60 years with active or convalescent COVID-19. The CDR3 protein: CASSRPTYRDNQETQYF. The sequenced DNA: TGTGCCAGCAGTCGACCTACCTACCGGGACAACCAAGAGACCCAGTACTTC.